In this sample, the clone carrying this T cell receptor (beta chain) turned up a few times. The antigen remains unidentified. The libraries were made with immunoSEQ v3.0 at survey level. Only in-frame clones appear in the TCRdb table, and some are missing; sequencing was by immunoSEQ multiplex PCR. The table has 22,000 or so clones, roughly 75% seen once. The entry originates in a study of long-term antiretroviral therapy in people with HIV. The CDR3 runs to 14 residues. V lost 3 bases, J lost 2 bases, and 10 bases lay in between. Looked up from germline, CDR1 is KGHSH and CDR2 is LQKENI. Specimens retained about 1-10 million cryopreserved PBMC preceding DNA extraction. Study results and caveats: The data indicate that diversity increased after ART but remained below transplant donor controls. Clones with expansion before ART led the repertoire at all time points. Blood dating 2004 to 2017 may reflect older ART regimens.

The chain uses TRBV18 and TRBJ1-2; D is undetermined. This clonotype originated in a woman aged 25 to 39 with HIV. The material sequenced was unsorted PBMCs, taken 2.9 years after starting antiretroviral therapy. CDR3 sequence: CASSPRGYNYGYTF. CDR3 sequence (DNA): TGTGCCAGCTCACCTCGGGGTTACAACTATGGCTACACCTTC.